This TCR beta chain emerged from a study of blood T cell repertoires in COVID-19. This CDR3 region has 15 residues. V lost 6 bases to trimming and J lost 2 bases; unmatched junction nucleotides: 7. CDR1 and CDR2 (germline): MNHNY, SVGAGI (reference sequence). Some clones are missing from TCRdb's copy, which holds only in-frame ones; the method was immunoSEQ multiplex PCR. This repertoire shows roughly 150,000 clones, around four fifths found once; its top ten account for around 3%. V is TRBV6-6 and J is TRBJ2-3; 8 bases are a match to TRBD2. The TCR originated in a man between 70 and 80 years old with acute or convalescent COVID-19. Source material: peripheral blood. CDR3 DNA: TGTGCCAGCAGGCGGGGCGGGGGGACCACAGATACGCAGTATTTT. This codes for CASRRGGGTTDTQYF.